The 12 T cell receptor beta chains below come from one sample, sequenced in a study of CD8 T cells in ankylosing spondylitis (dated by TCRdb to 2016 to 2017). Libraries were constructed by 5' RACE. Sequenced using an Illumina HiSeq 2500. TCRdb redid the processing of the public reads, applying fastp at Q25 and MiXCR, and retained in-frame beta chains. Each CDR3 protein appears once, grouped with its most common genes and DNA. Recorded for this sample are about 340,000 distinct CDR3 sequences; approximately 22% of them occurred a single time. The top ten clones comprise 13% of the sample. Source material: blood, either unsorted or a sorted T cell fraction (not recorded which). These receptors were collected from a male donor with ankylosing spondylitis or in good health (not recorded which).

This clonotype was recorded a few times. V and J are TRBV15 and TRBJ2-7; TRBD1 matches at 9 bases. Germline CDR1 is LNHNV and CDR2 is YYDKDF (reference sequence). This CDR3 has 14 residues. After removal of 4 bases from V and 3 bases from J, the junction contained 4 bases not matched to a gene. CDR3 amino acids: CATSTGTGLYEQYF. DNA for the CDR3: TGTGCCACCAGCACCGGGACAGGGCTCTACGAGCAGTACTTC.

The table lists this clonotype with many counts. The chain has TRBV6-5 and TRBJ2-2; D possibly corresponds to TRBD2 (5 bases). The V gene's germline CDR1 is MNHEY and CDR2 SVGAGI. The length of the CDR3 is 17 residues. V was clipped by 0 bases and J by 2 bases, with 13 bases between them. The CDR3 spells CASSYSGRGINTGELFF. CDR3 sequence (DNA): TGTGCCAGCAGTTACTCGGGCCGGGGTATCAACACCGGGGAGCTGTTTTTT.

The chain employs TRBV6-5 and TRBJ2-2; D is unclear. Trimming left V 0 bases short and J 6 bases short, with 11 bases between. The CDR3 loop spans 15 amino acids. Per germline, CDR1 MNHEY and CDR2 SVGAGI. CDR3 in amino acids: CASSYSILLPGELFF. Written as DNA, the CDR3 is TGTGCCAGCAGTTACTCGATACTCCTCCCCGGGGAGCTGTTTTTT.

The chain uses TRBV3-1 and TRBJ2-7; 9 bases are a match to TRBD1. CDR1 is LGHDT and CDR2 is YNNKEL in the germline V gene (reference sequence). This CDR3 region has 15 residues. J was trimmed by 3 bases and V by 4 bases; bases with no gene match: 7. CDR3 region: CASSPTGGKIYEQYF. CDR3 sequence (DNA): TGTGCCAGCAGCCCGACAGGGGGAAAAATCTACGAGCAGTACTTC.

Many counts were recorded for this clonotype. The genes are TRBV12-3 or TRBV12-4 and TRBJ2-7; D may be TRBD1 (6 bases). This CDR3 spans 13 amino acids. Trimming took off 6 bases at V and 5 bases at J, with 14 bases between the two ends. CDR3 bases: TGTGCCAGCAGACCGACAGGTAGCAACGAGCAGTACTTC. It yields the protein CASRPTGSNEQYF.

The chain carries TRBV7-2 and TRBJ1-1; unclear D gene. Trimming removed 5 bases at V and 3 bases at J, with 16 bases between. Germline CDR1 is SGHTA and CDR2 is FQGNSA. The CDR3 is 15 amino acids. CDR3 amino acids: CASSHLGMRDTEAFF. The CDR3 DNA reads as TGTGCCAGCAGCCACTTAGGGATGAGGGACACTGAAGCTTTCTTT.

This clonotype was seen only a few times. V is TRBV12-3 or TRBV12-4 and J is TRBJ1-2, with D hard to call. The CDR3 consists of 12 residues. Trimming took 3 bases from V and 4 from J, leaving 6 bases between them. The CDR3 protein is CASSLSAYGYTF. The CDR3 coding sequence is TGTGCCAGCAGTTTGTCGGCCTATGGCTACACCTTC.

The chain employs TRBV20-1 and TRBJ2-3, with D unclear. CDR3 length: 13 amino acids. Trimming left V 2 bases short and J 0 bases short, with 6 bases between. The germline V gene encodes CDR1 DFQATT and CDR2 SNEGSKA (reference sequence). DNA for the CDR3: TGCAGTGCTAGATCTACTAGCACAGATACGCAGTATTTT. Translating it yields CSARSTSTDTQYF.

The chain employs TRBV5-1 and TRBJ2-2; 8 bases are shared with TRBD2. CDR1 and CDR2 (germline): SGHRS, YFSETQ. Trimming at V came to 4 bases and at J to 1 base, leaving 9 bases not matched to a gene. The CDR3 spans 17 residues. The chain's CDR3 is CASSPYGLARNTGELFF. The CDR3 DNA sequence: TGCGCCAGCAGCCCCTATGGACTAGCTCGGAACACCGGGGAGCTGTTTTTT.

This clonotype was seen only a few times. J is TRBJ2-3 and V is TRBV12-3 or TRBV12-4; 7 bases match TRBD1. This CDR3 contains 15 residues. Losses at the gene ends were 7 bases for V and 2 bases for J; bases not matched to a gene: 9. CDR3 DNA: TGTGCCAGCACGCTGGGACAGCCAAACACAGATACGCAGTATTTT. Its protein is CASTLGQPNTDTQYF.

A single count supports this clonotype. This sequence joins TRBV11-2 and TRBJ1-1; weak D call: TRBD1 (6 bases). Per the germline V gene, CDR1 is SGHAT and CDR2 is FQNNGV. Between the trimmed V and J ends, which lost 6 bases and 5 bases, there was a span of 16 bases. The CDR3 has 14 residues. CDR3 in amino acids: CASRLGQFVTEAFF. The CDR3 DNA follows: TGTGCCAGCAGGCTCGGACAGTTTGTTACTGAAGCTTTCTTT.

This clonotype was counted between two and nine times. This rearrangement joins TRBV2 to TRBJ2-1; 7 nucleotides align to TRBD2. Trimming cost V 6 bases and J 4 bases; bases outside gene matches: 12. The CDR3 consists of 16 residues. In germline, CDR1 is SNHLY, CDR2 FYNNEI. The CDR3 sequence is CASRGGDQILYNEQFF. As DNA, the CDR3 is TGTGCCAGCAGGGGGGGGGACCAGATACTATACAATGAGCAGTTCTTC.